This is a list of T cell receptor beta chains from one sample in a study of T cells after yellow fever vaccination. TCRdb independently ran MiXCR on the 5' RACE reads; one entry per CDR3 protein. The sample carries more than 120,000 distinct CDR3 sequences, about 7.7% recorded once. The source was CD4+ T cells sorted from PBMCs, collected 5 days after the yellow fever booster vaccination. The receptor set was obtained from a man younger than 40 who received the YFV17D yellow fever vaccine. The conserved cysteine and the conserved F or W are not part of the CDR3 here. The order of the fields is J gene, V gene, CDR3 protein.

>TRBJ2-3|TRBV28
ASSFISSPSTDTQY
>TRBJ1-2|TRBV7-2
ASSPGQVVDGYT
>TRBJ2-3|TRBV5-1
ASSGGLAGGPVY
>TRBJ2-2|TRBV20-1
SASPGQGASGELF
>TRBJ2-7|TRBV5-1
ASSLGQSQSGEQY
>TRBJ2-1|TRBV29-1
SVDEIEQF
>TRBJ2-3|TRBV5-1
ASRTTGMSTDTQY
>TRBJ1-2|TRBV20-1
SASLGSNGYT
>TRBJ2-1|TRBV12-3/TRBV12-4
ASSFERSSYNEQF
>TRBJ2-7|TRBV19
ASSFESRAGSEQY
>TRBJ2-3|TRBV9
ASSRRGTDTQY
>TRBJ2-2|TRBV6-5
ASSSLSFSGELF
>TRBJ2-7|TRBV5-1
ASSLSQASTYEQY
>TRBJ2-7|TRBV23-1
VSSQPVRPEQY
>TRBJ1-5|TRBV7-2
ASSLNPWGTREPQH